This T cell receptor beta chain was recorded in a study of blood T cells in healthy people across ages. CDR1 and CDR2 from the germline V gene are SEHNR and FQNEAQ (reference sequence). V gave up 5 bases and J gave up 4 bases, with 15 bases separating them. The CDR3 covers 15 residues. A single count supports this clonotype. Its matching antigen is unknown. Study-wide results and limits: Both higher diversity and more naive CD4+ cells marked long-lived donors when set against aged donors.

A sample-barcoded 5' primer and a J-beta primer mix were used in a second PCR of roughly 6 to 11 cycles. TCRdb reanalysed the 5' RACE reads using MiXCR and keeps one entry per CDR3 protein. The sample includes around 1,800,000 distinct CDR3 sequences, more than 35% of them seen just once. Source material: blood. This receptor was identified in a human donor in good health. This sequence joins TRBV7-9 and TRBJ1-5; D ambiguous. CDR3 in DNA: TGTGCCAGCAGCCCCACCACCGGGCCAAATCAGCCCCAGCATTTT. It translates to CASSPTTGPNQPQHF. Full variable domain (missing parts from reference TRBV7-9 and TRBJ1-5): DTGVSQNPRHKITKRGQNVTFRCDPISEHNRLYWYRQTLGQGPEFLTYFQNEAQLEKSRLLSDRFSAERPKGSFSTLEIQRTEQGDSAMYLCASSPTTGPNQPQHFGDGTRLSIL.